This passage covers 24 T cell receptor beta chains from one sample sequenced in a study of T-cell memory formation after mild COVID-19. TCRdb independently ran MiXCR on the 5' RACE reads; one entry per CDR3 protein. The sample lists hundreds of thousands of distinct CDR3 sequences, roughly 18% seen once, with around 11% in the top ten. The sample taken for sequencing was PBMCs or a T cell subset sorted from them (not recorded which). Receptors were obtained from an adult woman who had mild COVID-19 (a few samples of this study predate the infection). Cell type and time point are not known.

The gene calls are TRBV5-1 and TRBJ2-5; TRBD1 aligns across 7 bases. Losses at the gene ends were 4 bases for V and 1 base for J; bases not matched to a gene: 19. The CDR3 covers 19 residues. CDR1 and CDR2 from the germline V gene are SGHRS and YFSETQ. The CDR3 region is CASSPRRQGSSWVQETQYF. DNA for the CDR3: TGCGCCAGCAGCCCCCGACGACAGGGATCATCCTGGGTCCAAGAGACCCAGTACTTC.

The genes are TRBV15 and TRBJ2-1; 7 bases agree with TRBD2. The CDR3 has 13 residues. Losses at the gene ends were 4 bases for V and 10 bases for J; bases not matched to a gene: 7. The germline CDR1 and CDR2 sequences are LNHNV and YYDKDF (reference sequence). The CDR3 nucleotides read TGTGCCACCAGCATAGCGATGCGGGAGGAGCAGTTCTTC. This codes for CATSIAMREEQFF. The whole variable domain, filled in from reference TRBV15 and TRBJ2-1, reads DAMVIQNPRYQVTQFGKPVTLSCSQTLNHNVMYWYQQKSSQAPKLLFHYYDKDFNNEADTPDNFQSRRPNTSFCFLDIRSPGLGDTAMYLCATSIAMREEQFFGPGTRLTVL.

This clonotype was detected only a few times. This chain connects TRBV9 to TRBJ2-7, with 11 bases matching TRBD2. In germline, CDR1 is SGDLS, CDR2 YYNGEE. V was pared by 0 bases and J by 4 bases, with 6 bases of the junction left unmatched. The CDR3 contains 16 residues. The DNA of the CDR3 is TGTGCCAGCAGCGTAGAGCCGGGACTAGCGGTTTACGAGCAGTACTTC. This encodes CASSVEPGLAVYEQYF.

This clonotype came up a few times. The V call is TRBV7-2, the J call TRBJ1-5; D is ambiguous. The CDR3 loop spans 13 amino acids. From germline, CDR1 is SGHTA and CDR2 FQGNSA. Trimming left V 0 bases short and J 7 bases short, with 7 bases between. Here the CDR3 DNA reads TGTGCCAGCAGCTTAGCTTTATGGCAGCCCCAGCATTTT. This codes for CASSLALWQPQHF.

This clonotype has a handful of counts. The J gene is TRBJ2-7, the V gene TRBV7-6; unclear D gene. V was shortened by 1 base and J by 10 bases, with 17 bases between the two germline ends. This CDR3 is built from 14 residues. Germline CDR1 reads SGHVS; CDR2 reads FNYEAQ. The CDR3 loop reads CASSLVLGGRAQYF. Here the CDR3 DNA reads TGTGCCAGCAGCTTAGTTCTGGGCGGTCGAGCACAGTACTTC.

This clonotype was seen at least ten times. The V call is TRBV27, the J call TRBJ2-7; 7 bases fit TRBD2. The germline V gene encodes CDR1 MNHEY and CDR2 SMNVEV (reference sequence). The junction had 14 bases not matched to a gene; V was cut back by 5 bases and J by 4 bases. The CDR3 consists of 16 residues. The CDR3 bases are TGTGCCAGCAGTCCCCCCGCCCCCCGCGGGAGTTACGAGCAGTACTTC. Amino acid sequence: CASSPPAPRGSYEQYF.

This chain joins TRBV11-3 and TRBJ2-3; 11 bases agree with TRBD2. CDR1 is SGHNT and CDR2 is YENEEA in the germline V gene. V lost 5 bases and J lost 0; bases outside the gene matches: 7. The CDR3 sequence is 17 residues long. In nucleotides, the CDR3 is TGTGCCAGCAGCACGCCTCGGACTAGCGGGAGCACAGATACGCAGTATTTT. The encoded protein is CASSTPRTSGSTDTQYF.

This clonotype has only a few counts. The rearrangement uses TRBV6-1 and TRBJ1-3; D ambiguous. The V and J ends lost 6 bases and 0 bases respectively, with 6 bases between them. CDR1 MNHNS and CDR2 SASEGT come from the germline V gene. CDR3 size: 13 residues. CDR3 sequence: CASRVNSGNTIYF. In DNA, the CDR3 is TGTGCCAGCAGGGTCAACTCTGGAAACACCATATATTTT.

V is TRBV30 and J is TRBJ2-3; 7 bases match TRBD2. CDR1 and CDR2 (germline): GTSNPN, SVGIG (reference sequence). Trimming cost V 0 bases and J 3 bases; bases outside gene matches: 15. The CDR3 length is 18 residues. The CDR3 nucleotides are TGTGCCTGGAGTGTTAATTCGGTCCGGCGGGAGTATACAGATACGCAGTATTTT. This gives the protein CAWSVNSVRREYTDTQYF. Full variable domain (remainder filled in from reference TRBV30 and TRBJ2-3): SQTIHQWPATLVQPVGSPLSLECTVEGTSNPNLYWYRQAAGRGLQLLFYSVGIGQISSEVPQNLSASRPQDRQFILSSKKLLLSDSGFYLCAWSVNSVRREYTDTQYFGPGTRLTVL.

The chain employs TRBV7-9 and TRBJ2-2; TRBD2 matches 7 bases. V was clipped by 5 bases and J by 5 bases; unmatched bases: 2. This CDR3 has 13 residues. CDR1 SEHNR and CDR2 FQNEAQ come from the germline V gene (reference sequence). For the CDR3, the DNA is TGTGCCAGCAGCATTAGCGGGACCGGGGAGCTGTTTTTT. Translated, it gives CASSISGTGELFF.

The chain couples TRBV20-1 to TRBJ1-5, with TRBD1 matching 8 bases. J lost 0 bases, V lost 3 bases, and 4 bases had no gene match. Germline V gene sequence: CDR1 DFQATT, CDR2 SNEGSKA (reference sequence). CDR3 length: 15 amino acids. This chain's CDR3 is CSASRTGLSNQPQHF. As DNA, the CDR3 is TGCAGTGCTAGCAGGACAGGGCTTAGCAATCAGCCCCAGCATTTT.

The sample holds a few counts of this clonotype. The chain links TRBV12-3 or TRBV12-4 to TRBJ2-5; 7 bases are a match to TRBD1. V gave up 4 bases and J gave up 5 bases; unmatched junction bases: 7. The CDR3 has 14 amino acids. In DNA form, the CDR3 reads TGTGCCAGCAGTTCCCTTGGCAGGGGGGAGACCCAGTACTTC. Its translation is CASSSLGRGETQYF.

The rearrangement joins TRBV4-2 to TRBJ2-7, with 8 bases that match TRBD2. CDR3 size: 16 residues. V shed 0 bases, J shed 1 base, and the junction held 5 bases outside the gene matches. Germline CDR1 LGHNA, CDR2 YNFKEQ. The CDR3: CASSQDTSGRSYEQYF. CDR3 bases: TGTGCCAGCAGCCAAGATACTAGCGGAAGATCCTACGAGCAGTACTTC.

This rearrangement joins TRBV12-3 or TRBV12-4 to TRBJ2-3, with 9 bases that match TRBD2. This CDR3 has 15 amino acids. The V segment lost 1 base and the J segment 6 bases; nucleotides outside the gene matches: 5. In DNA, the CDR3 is TGTGCCAGCAGTTTAGGACTAGCGGTATCCGATACGCAGTATTTT. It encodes CASSLGLAVSDTQYF.

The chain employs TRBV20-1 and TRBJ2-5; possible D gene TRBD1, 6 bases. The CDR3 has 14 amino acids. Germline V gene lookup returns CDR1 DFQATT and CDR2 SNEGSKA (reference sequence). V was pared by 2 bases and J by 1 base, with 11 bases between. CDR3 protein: CSARYGDIQETQYF. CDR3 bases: TGCAGTGCTAGATACGGGGACATCCAAGAGACCCAGTACTTC.

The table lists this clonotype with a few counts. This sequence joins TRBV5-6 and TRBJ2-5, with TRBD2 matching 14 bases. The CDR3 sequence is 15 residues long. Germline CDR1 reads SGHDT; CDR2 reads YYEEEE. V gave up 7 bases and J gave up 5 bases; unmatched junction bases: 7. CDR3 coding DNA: TGTGCCAGCCGGACTAGCGGGGGGCTCGGGGAGACCCAGTACTTC. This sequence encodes CASRTSGGLGETQYF.

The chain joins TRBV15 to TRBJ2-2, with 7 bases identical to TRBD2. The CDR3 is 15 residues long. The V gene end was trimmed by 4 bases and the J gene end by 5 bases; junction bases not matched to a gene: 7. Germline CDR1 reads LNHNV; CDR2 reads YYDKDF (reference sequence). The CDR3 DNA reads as TGTGCCACCAGCAACCCTCGGGAGGCTACCGGGGAGCTGTTTTTT. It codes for CATSNPREATGELFF.

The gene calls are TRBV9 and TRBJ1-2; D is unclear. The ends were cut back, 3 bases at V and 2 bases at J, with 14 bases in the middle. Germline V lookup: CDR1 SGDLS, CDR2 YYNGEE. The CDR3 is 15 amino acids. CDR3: CASSATVSSNYGYTF. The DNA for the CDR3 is TGTGCCAGCAGCGCTACGGTCTCCTCGAACTATGGCTACACCTTC. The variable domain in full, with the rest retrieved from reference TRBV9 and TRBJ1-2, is DSGVTQTPKHLITATGQRVTLRCSPRSGDLSVYWYQQSLDQGLQFLIQYYNGEERAKGNILERFSAQQFPDLHSELNLSSLELGDSALYFCASSATVSSNYGYTFGSGTRLTVV.

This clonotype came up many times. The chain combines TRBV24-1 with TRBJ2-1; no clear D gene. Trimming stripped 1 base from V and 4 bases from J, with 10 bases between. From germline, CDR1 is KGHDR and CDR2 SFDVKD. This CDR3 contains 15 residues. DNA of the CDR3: TGTGCCACCAGTGATTTAGATCAGGCTTACAATGAGCAGTTCTTC. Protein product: CATSDLDQAYNEQFF.

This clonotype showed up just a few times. CDR3 residues: CASSLWGLAGVIQNEQFF. CDR3 in DNA: TGTGCCAGCAGTTTATGGGGACTAGCGGGAGTAATACAAAATGAGCAGTTCTTC. This chain uses TRBV12-3 or TRBV12-4 with TRBJ2-1, with 14 bases fitting TRBD2. The CDR3 spans 18 residues. V was pared by 2 bases and J by 7 bases, with 10 bases of the junction left unmatched.

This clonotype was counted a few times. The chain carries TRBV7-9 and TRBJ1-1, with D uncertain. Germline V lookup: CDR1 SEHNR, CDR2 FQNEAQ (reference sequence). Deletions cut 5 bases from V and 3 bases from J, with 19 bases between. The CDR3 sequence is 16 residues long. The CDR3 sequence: CASSQDGSGRDTEAFF. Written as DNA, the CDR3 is TGTGCCAGCAGCCAAGACGGTTCCGGTAGGGACACTGAAGCTTTCTTT.

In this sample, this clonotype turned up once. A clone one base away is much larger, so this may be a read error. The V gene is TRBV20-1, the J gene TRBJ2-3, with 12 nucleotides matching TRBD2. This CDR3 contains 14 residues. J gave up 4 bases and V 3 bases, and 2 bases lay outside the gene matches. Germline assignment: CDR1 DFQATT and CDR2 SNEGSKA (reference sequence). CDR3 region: CSARTSGGADTQYF. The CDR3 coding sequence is TGCAGTGCTAGGACTAGCGGGGGCGCAGATACGCAGTATTTT.

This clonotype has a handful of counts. This CDR3 reads CASRRQPGTGELFF. CDR3 nucleotide sequence: TGCGCCAGCCGACGGCAGCCGGGGACCGGGGAGCTGTTTTTT. The rearrangement joins TRBV5-1 to TRBJ2-2; a weak D match, TRBD2 (5 bases). Germline CDR1 SGHRS, CDR2 YFSETQ. This CDR3 has 14 amino acids. V was trimmed by 7 bases and J by 5 bases, leaving 15 bases between them.

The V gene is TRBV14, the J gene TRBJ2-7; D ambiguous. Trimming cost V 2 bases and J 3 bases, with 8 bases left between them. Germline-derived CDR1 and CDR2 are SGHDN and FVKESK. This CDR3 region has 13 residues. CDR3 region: CASSQLGYYEQYF. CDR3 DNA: TGTGCCAGCAGCCAACTAGGTTACTACGAGCAGTACTTC. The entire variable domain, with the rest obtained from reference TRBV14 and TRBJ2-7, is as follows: EAGVTQFPSHSVIEKGQTVTLRCDPISGHDNLYWYRRVMGKEIKFLLHFVKESKQDESGMPNNRFLAERTGGTYSTLKVQPAELEDSGVYFCASSQLGYYEQYFGPGTRLTVT.